This T cell receptor (beta chain) was sequenced for a study of blood T cell repertoires in COVID-19. Study information: PBMCs, B-cell-depleted T cells, or T cells were the source of the cDNA or gDNA that made up the material.

Allocation to cohorts depended on clinical history reported by the participants. Some clones are missing from TCRdb's copy, which holds only in-frame ones; the method was immunoSEQ multiplex PCR. Of some 100,000 clones listed, approximately 83% are singletons. This CDR3 contains 14 residues. Per the germline V gene, CDR1 is MNHNS and CDR2 is SASEGT. V was cut by 0 bases and J by 6 bases, with 10 bases left in between. This rearrangement joins TRBV6-1 to TRBJ2-3; maybe TRBD2 (5 bases). The specimen sequenced was PBMCs or T cells enriched from blood (not recorded which). This clonotype was sampled from a woman in her forties or fifties who had recovered from COVID-19. The CDR3 loop reads CASSEAGSRDTQYF. DNA of the CDR3: TGTGCCAGCAGTGAAGCGGGGAGTCGGGATACGCAGTATTTT.